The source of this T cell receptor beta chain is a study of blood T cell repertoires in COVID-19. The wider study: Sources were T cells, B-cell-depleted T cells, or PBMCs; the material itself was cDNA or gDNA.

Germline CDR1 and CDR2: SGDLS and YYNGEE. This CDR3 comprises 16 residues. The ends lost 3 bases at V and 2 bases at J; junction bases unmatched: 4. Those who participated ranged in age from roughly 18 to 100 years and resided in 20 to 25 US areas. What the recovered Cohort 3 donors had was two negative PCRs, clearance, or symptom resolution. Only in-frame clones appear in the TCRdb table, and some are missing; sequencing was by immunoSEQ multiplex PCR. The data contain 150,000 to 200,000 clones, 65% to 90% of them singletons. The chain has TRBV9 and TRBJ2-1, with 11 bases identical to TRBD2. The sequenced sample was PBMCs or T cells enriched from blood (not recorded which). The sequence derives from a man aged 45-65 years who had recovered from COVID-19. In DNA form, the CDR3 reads TGTGCCAGCAGCGGTAGCGGGGGGGTAACCTACAATGAGCAGTTCTTC. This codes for CASSGSGGVTYNEQFF.